A selection of T cell receptor beta chains follows, all from one sample in a study of blood T cells in healthy people across ages. Each CDR3 protein is one row after TCRdb ran MiXCR on the 5' RACE reads. This sample carries 1,500,000 or so distinct CDR3 sequences, 35% to 45% of them seen once, and the ten largest clones take just over 4%. Sequencing was carried out using blood. Receptors were obtained from a woman between 18 and 29 years old in good health. Each CDR3 is given with its conserved first and last residue. D genes are given only for firm matches. A row's size may be missing; if present it is once, few, many or a size class.

D gene | clone size | J gene | V gene | CDR3 DNA | CDR3 protein
- | - | TRBJ2-7 | TRBV5-1 | TGCGCCAGCAGCTTGGGACAGGCCCTGAACTACGAGCAGTACTTC | CASSLGQALNYEQYF
- | few | TRBJ2-3 | TRBV6-2/TRBV6-3 | TGTGCCAGCAGACCTATGGGGGGAACAGATACGCAGTATTTT | CASRPMGGTDTQYF
TRBD1 | - | TRBJ2-1 | TRBV6-2/TRBV6-3 | TGTGCCAGCAGTTACTACGCCGGGACAGGGGACTACAATGAGCAGTTCTTC | CASSYYAGTGDYNEQFF
- | few | TRBJ1-1 | TRBV6-1 | TGTGCCAGCAGTGGTTACAACACTGAAGCTTTCTTT | CASSGYNTEAFF
TRBD2 | few | TRBJ2-3 | TRBV4-1 | TGCGCCAGCAGCCGCTGGGGGGGTAGCACAGATACGCAGTATTTT | CASSRWGGSTDTQYF
- | once | TRBJ1-5 | TRBV10-3 | TGTGCGACCCAGGCGGGGAATCAGCCCCAGCATTTT | CATQAGNQPQHF
TRBD1 | - | TRBJ2-1 | TRBV29-1 | TGCAGCGTCCTCCCCCGGGACAGGGAACATGAGCAGTTCTTC | CSVLPRDREHEQFF
- | few | TRBJ2-3 | TRBV15 | TGTGCCACCAGCAGACGTGGACCCCGAACCGCGGATACGCAGTATTTT | CATSRRGPRTADTQYF
- | few | TRBJ1-2 | TRBV12-3/TRBV12-4 | TGTGCTCTGCAGGTGAACTATGGCTACACCTTC | CALQVNYGYTF
TRBD1 | - | TRBJ1-4 | TRBV20-1 | TGCAGTGCTAGAGAGCCGGGACAGGGTAATGAAAAACTGTTTTTT | CSAREPGQGNEKLFF
TRBD2 | few | TRBJ2-1 | TRBV19 | TGTGCCAGTAGAAGCGGGGCAGATGAGCAGTTCTTC | CASRSGADEQFF
- | few | TRBJ1-2 | TRBV11-2 | TGTGCCAGCAGCCCCCGGACAGCCCGGGTAGGCTATGGCTACACCTTC | CASSPRTARVGYGYTF
- | many | TRBJ2-7 | TRBV28 | TGTGCCAGCAGCGGGGGACAGCGATTCTACGAGCAGTACTTC | CASSGGQRFYEQYF
TRBD1 | - | TRBJ2-3 | TRBV9 | TGTGCCAGCAGCCCCAGCTGGGACAGTCCTAGCACAGATACGCAGTATTTT | CASSPSWDSPSTDTQYF
- | - | TRBJ2-5 | TRBV7-8 | TGTGCCAGCAGCTTACTGGCAAGAGCAGAGACCCAGTACTTC | CASSLLARAETQYF
TRBD1 | once | TRBJ2-1 | TRBV7-2 | TGTGCCAGCAGCTTGGTTCCGGGACAGGGTAACTACGAGCAGTTCTTC | CASSLVPGQGNYEQFF
TRBD1 | - | TRBJ1-6 | TRBV6-5 | TGTGCCAGCAGGGCGACAGGGGATCGGAATTCACCCCTCCACTTT | CASRATGDRNSPLHF
- | - | TRBJ2-7 | TRBV6-6 | TGTGCCAACAGTTACTCGGGTAGCGGCCGACTCGGCAATGAGCAGTACTTC | CANSYSGSGRLGNEQYF
- | - | TRBJ2-7 | TRBV27 | TGTGCCAGCCGGTTTGTGATGGGCAGCGACGAGCAGTACTTC | CASRFVMGSDEQYF
TRBD1 | - | TRBJ2-7 | TRBV27 | TGTGCCAGCCAGGACAGGGGGAGGAATGAGCAGTACTTC | CASQDRGRNEQYF
TRBD1 | - | TRBJ2-6 | TRBV13 | TGTGCCAGCAGCTCCGACAGGGGGCCTGGGGCCAACGTCCTGACTTTC | CASSSDRGPGANVLTF
- | - | TRBJ1-1 | TRBV20-1 | TGCAGTGCCGCAACCCCCGGGACCCTGAACACTGAAGCTTTCTTT | CSAATPGTLNTEAFF
- | many | TRBJ1-5 | TRBV7-2 | TGTGCCAGCAGAACCACACCCTATAGCAATCAGCCCCAGCATTTT | CASRTTPYSNQPQHF
TRBD2 | few | TRBJ2-4 | TRBV29-1 | TGCAGCGTTGAGGCGGGAGGACGAAACATTCAGTACTTC | CSVEAGGRNIQYF
TRBD2 | once | TRBJ2-7 | TRBV29-1 | TGCAGCGTCGAAACCGGGACTAGCGACTCCTACGAGCAGTACTTC | CSVETGTSDSYEQYF
TRBD2 | - | TRBJ2-3 | TRBV7-3 | TGTGCCAGCAGCTTAACCCTTTTGGCTAGCGGGAGAACAGATACGCAGTATTTT | CASSLTLLASGRTDTQYF
- | few | TRBJ1-2 | TRBV18 | TGTGCCAGCTCACCAGGGTGGGGCCTCTATGGCTACACCTTC | CASSPGWGLYGYTF
- | - | TRBJ2-3 | TRBV21-1 | TGTGCCAGCAGCATTCTAAAGGACAGGGGAAAAGGGAATGGAGATACGCAGTATTTT | CASSILKDRGKGNGDTQYF
- | few | TRBJ2-3 | TRBV5-6 | TGTGCCAGCAGCCTCCCATCGGCAGATACGCAGTATTTT | CASSLPSADTQYF
- | few | TRBJ1-2 | TRBV7-2 | TGTGCCAGCAGCTTAGCTTGGCAGGCTGAGAACTATGGCTACACCTTC | CASSLAWQAENYGYTF
- | many | TRBJ1-2 | TRBV30 | TGTGCCTGGATAAGTAACGGTGGCTACACCTTC | CAWISNGGYTF
- | once | TRBJ2-4 | TRBV29-1 | TGCAGCGCCGCCGACAGGGAGGGAAACAGTCAGTACTTC | CSAADREGNSQYF
- | - | TRBJ1-6 | TRBV11-2 | TGTGCCAGCAGCTCGCGCCCTAACTCCTATAATTCACCCCTCCACTTT | CASSSRPNSYNSPLHF
- | few | TRBJ2-7 | TRBV20-1 | TGCAGTGCTGGCCGGGACGGTACTTCCGAGCAGTACTTC | CSAGRDGTSEQYF
TRBD2 | - | TRBJ2-1 | TRBV3-1 | TGTGCCAGCAGATCGACTAGCGGGGTTTACAATGAGCAGTTCTTC | CASRSTSGVYNEQFF
- | - | TRBJ2-2 | TRBV6-1 | TGTGCCAGCAGTGAGCAAGGGATCGGAACCGGGGAGCTGTTTTTT | CASSEQGIGTGELFF
- | - | TRBJ2-3 | TRBV15 | TGTGCCACCAGCAGAGTGGCGAGGACAGATACGCAGTATTTT | CATSRVARTDTQYF
- | - | TRBJ2-1 | TRBV27 | TGTGCCAGCAGTTTCCCGCCAGGGGTGTATAATGAGCAGTTCTTC | CASSFPPGVYNEQFF
- | - | TRBJ1-1 | TRBV4-1 | TGCGCCAGCAGCCAAGTCCGCCGGGAGGACACTGAAGCTTTCTTT | CASSQVRREDTEAFF
- | many | TRBJ1-2 | TRBV10-3 | TGTGCCATCAGTGACCATGCCACTAACTATGGCTACACCTTC | CAISDHATNYGYTF
- | - | TRBJ2-7 | TRBV2 | TGTGCCAGCAGGGACAGCTACTACGAGCAGTACTTC | CASRDSYYEQYF
- | - | TRBJ2-2 | TRBV6-6 | TGTGCCAGCAGGCCTATGTTGACCGGGGAGCTGTTTTTT | CASRPMLTGELFF
- | few | TRBJ2-3 | TRBV29-1 | TGCAGCGCCGAAGGGGGGGCGCCGACAGATACGCAGTATTTT | CSAEGGAPTDTQYF
- | few | TRBJ2-1 | TRBV9 | TGTGCCAGCAGCGCCCAGACTAGATCCTACAATGAGCAGTTCTTC | CASSAQTRSYNEQFF
- | few | TRBJ1-2 | TRBV29-1 | TGCAGCGTTCTATCTAACTATGGCTACACCTTC | CSVLSNYGYTF